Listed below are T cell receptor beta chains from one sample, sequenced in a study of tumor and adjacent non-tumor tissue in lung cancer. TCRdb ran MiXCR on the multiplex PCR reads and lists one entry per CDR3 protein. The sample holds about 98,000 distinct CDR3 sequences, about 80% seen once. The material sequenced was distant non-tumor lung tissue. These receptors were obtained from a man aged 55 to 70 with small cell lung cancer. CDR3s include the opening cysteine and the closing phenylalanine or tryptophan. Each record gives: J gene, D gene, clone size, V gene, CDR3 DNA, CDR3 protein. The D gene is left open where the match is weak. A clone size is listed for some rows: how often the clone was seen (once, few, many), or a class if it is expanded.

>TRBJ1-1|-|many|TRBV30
TGTGCCTGGAGTTTGAACACTGAAGCTTTCTTT
CAWSLNTEAFF
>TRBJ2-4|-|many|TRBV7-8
TGTGCCAGCAGCCACATCGGGGACATTCAGTACTTC
CASSHIGDIQYF
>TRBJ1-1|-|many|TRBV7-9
TGTGCCAGCAGCTTAGAGGGGCCCACTGAAGCTTTCTTT
CASSLEGPTEAFF
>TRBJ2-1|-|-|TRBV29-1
TGCAACATGTCGGGTGAGGGCAGCTCCTACAATGAGCAGTTCTTC
CNMSGEGSSYNEQFF
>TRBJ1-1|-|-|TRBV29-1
TGCAGCGCTGGAGGGGGGAACACTGAAGCTTTCTTT
CSAGGGNTEAFF
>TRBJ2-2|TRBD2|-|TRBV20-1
TGCAGTGCTAGATCTCTATCGGGAGGGGATACCGGGGAGCTGTTGTTT
CSARSLSGGDTGELLF
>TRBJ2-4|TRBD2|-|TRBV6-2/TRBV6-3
TGTGCCAGCAGTTACGGTCGACTAGCGGGATGTGCTCAGTACTTC
CASSYGRLAGCAQYF
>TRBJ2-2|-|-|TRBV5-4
TGTGTCAGCAGCTTGGGGGTGGAGAACACCGGGGAGCTGTTTTTT
CVSSLGVENTGELFF
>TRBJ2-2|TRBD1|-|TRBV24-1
TGTGCCACCAGTGACTCAGGGGGCGTCGGGGAGCTGTTTTTT
CATSDSGGVGELFF
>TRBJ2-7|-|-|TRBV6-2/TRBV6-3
TGTGCCAGCAGTTACCGTTTTGTTGACGGGACGGGGGGCTACGAGCACTACTTC
CASSYRFVDGTGGYEHYF
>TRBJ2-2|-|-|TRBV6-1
TGTACCAGCAGTGAAGACCATGGTACGCCGGCCGGGGAGCTGTTTTTT
CTSSEDHGTPAGELFF
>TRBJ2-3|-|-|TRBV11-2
TGTGCCAGCAGTTTCACTTTTTTAGTTATGCAGTATTTT
CASSFTFLVMQYF
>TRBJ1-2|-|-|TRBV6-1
TGTGCCAGCAGTGCACAGGATGCCGATGGTTTGTATGTCTACACCTTC
CASSAQDADGLYVYTF
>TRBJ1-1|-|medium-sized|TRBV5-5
TGTGCCAGCAGCTTGTCATCGAACACTGAAGCTTTCTTT
CASSLSSNTEAFF
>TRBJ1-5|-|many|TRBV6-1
TGTGCCAGCAGTGTGTGGAACCAGAGCAATCAGCCCCAGCATTTT
CASSVWNQSNQPQHF
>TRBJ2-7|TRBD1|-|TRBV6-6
TGTACCAGCAGGATGACAGGGGACATCCTCTCCTACGAGCAATACTTC
CTSRMTGDILSYEQYF
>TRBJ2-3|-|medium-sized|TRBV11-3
TGTGCCAGCAGCACCTCCGGGGCCGAAGATACGCAGTATTTT
CASSTSGAEDTQYF
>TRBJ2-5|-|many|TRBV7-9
TGTGCCAGCAGACCCGCACAGGGACAAGAGACCCAGTACTTC
CASRPAQGQETQYF
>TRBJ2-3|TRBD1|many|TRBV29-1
TGCAGCGCCTCGACAGGGGCTAGCACAGATACGCAGTATTTT
CSASTGASTDTQYF
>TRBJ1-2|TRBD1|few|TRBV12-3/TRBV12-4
TGTGCCAGCAGTTCAAGGGGACAGGGGGCAGAGGGCCACACCTTC
CASSSRGQGAEGHTF
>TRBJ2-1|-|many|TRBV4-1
TGCGCCAGCAGCCAAGATCTCCTGCCAGGGGCGGATTACAATGAGCAGTTCTTC
CASSQDLLPGADYNEQFF
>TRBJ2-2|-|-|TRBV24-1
TGTGCCACCAGTCTTCCAGACACCGGGGAGCTGTTTTTT
CATSLPDTGELFF
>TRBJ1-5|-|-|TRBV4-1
TGCGCCAGCAGCTATCGGACGGGGCAAGGGCCCCAACATTTT
CASSYRTGQGPQHF
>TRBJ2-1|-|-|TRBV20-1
TGCAGCCACAACGGGGCCCTGAACTACAATGAGCAGTTCTTC
CSHNGALNYNEQFF
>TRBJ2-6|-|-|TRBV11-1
TGTGCCAACAGCCTAGCGTACTCCGGGGCCTACGTCATGACTTTC
CANSLAYSGAYVMTF
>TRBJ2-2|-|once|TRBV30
TGCGCCTGGAGTGTCGCCACCAACACCGGGGAGCTGTTTTTT
CAWSVATNTGELFF
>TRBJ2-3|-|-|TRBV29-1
TGCAGTGTTGATGATCGGTACAGGGTTCTTTTTGATGCGCAGTATTTT
CSVDDRYRVLFDAQYF
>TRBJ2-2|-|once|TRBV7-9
TGTGCCAGCAGGTGGGCCGTGAACACCTGGAAGTCGTTTTTT
CASRWAVNTWKSFF